The entry that follows covers one T cell receptor beta chain sequence. Antigen unknown. CDR1 and CDR2 from the germline V gene are SGHNT and YENEEA. Trimming at V came to 1 base and at J to 4 bases, leaving 3 bases not matched to a gene. This CDR3 spans 16 amino acids. TCRdb ran MiXCR on the 5' RACE reads and lists one entry per CDR3 protein. The sample includes 580,000 or so distinct CDR3 sequences, around a sixth of them seen just once. This sample stems from a study of T-cell memory formation after mild COVID-19. General study findings and limits: Contracting CD4+ clones sat mainly in CM and EM; CD8+ in EMRA.

The receptor comes from an adult woman who had mild COVID-19 (a few samples of this study predate the infection). Cell type and time point are not known. The V gene is TRBV11-3, the J gene TRBJ2-2, with 10 bases that match TRBD2. Specimen: PBMCs or a T cell subset sorted from them (not recorded which). This chain's CDR3 is CASSLVAGGSTGELFF. The DNA of the CDR3 is TGTGCCAGCAGCTTAGTAGCGGGGGGCAGCACCGGGGAGCTGTTTTTT.